This TCR beta chain was found in a study of blood T cells in healthy people across ages. General study points: With age, beta diversity per million T cells declined roughly linearly, significantly by around 43.

Points on this clonotype: Its antigen is as yet unknown.

Primers used in a second PCR of roughly 6 to 12 cycles were a sample-barcoded 5' primer and a J-beta primer mix. TCRdb re-derived calls from the 5' RACE reads in MiXCR, one entry per CDR3 protein. The sample records about 650,000 distinct CDR3 sequences, 32% being singletons. Trimming shortened V by 0 bases and J by 8 bases, and 13 bases separated the two germline ends. Looked up from germline, CDR1 is DFQATT and CDR2 is SNEGSKA (reference sequence). This CDR3 is built from 13 residues. The chain links TRBV20-1 to TRBJ1-2, with D tentatively TRBD1 (5 bases). The source of this sequence is a woman aged 80 or over in good health. The sample was blood. The CDR3 loop reads CSAREGRAGGYTF. CDR3 DNA: TGCAGTGCTAGAGAGGGCAGGGCAGGAGGCTACACCTTC.